The clone carrying this TCR beta chain was seen a few times. Its specificity is not known. This CDR3 spans 14 amino acids. The germline gives CDR1 ENHRY, CDR2 SYGVKD. V dropped 8 bases and J dropped 0 bases, with 12 bases sitting between them. Alongside a J-beta primer mix, a sample-barcoded 5' primer served in a second PCR lasting about 7 to 11 cycles. No fewer than 2.5 million CDR3-containing paired-end reads came from each sample. TCRdb re-derived calls from the 5' RACE reads in MiXCR, one entry per CDR3 protein. The sample lists roughly 700,000 distinct CDR3 sequences, around 49% seen once, with roughly a third in the top ten. This specimen comes from a study of blood T cells in healthy people across ages. Study results and limitations: More naive CD4+ cells and higher diversity were found in long-lived than in aged donors. PBMCs were not sorted, which prevented a conclusive comparison of naive versus antigen-experienced cells. Naive T cell percentage and TCR beta diversity correlated strongly.

The receptor was isolated from a woman aged 60 to 75 in good health. The genes are TRBV10-3 and TRBJ2-3; possibly TRBD2 for D (6 bases). Sequencing was performed on blood. The CDR3 DNA sequence: TGTGCCATCGGGGCGGGACCTAGCACAGATACGCAGTATTTT. Translation gives CAIGAGPSTDTQYF.